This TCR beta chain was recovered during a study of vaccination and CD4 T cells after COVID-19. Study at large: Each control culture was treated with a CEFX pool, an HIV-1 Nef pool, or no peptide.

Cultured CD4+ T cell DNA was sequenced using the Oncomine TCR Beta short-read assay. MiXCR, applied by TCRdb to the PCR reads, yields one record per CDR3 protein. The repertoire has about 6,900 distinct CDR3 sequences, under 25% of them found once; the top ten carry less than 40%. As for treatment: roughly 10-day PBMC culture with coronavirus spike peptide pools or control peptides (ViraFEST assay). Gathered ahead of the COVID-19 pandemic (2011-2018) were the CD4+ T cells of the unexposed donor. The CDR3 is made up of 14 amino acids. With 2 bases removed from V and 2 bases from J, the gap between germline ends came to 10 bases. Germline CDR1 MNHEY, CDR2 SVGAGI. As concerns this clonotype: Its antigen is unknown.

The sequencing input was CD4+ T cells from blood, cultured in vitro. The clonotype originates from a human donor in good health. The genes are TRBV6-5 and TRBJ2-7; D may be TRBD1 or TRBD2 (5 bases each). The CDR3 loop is CASSYEGLTYEQYF. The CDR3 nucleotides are TGTGCCAGCAGTTACGAGGGGCTCACCTACGAGCAGTACTTC.